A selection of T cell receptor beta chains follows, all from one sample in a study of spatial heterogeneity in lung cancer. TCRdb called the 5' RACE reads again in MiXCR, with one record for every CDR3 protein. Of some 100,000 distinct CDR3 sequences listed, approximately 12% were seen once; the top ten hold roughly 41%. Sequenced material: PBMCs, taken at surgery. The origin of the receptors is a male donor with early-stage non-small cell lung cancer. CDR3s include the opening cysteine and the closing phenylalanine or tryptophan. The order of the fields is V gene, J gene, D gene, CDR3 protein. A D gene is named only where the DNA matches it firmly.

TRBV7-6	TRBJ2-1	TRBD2	CASSLALEGLAGVNEQFF
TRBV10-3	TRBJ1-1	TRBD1	CAIRGTGDTEAFF
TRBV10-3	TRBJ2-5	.	CAISESGSQETQYF
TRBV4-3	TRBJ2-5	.	CASSQDRQETQYF
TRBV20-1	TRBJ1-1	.	CSARTGRNTEAFF
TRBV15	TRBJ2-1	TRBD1	CATSPTGGAYNEQFF
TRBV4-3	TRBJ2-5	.	CASSLSRSETQYF
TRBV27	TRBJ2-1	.	CASSLSRGYNEQFF
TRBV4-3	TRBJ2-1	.	CASSQDPYLSSNEQFF
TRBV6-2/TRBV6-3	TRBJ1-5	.	CASSYSGKGQPQHF
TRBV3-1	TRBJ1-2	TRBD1	CASSQGTGSDYGYTF
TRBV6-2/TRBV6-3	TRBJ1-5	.	CASSLTSGTSRGQPQHF
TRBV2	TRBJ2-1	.	CASSEVGRGPYNEQFF
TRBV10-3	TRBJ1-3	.	CAISAIIGNTIYF
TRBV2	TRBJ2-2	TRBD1	CASSADRAETGELFF
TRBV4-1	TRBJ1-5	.	CASSQEGQFNQPQHF
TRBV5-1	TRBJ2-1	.	CASRQEGAGQLF
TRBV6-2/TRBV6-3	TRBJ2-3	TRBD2	CASSYVGGVADTQYF
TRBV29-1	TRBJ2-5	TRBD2	CSVAPGGPQETQYF
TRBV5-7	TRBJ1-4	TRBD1	CASSFRPTGKNEKLFF
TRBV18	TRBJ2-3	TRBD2	CASSQPGLAGGRDTQYF
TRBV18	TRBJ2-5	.	CASSSGPRETQYF
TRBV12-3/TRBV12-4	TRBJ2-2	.	CASSLPDTGELFF
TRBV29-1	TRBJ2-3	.	CSGQGGGTDTQYF
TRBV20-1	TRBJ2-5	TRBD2	CSAFPRLAVQETQYF
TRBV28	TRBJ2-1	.	CASSLQAVYNEQFF
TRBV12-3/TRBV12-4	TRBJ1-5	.	CASSLGRTGLAGPQHF
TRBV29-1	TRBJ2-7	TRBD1	CSGGTGGEQYF
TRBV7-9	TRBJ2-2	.	CASSSPQGKGNTGELFF
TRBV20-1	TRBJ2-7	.	CSALPGVEQYF
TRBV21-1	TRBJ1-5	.	CASSKERIVNQPQHF